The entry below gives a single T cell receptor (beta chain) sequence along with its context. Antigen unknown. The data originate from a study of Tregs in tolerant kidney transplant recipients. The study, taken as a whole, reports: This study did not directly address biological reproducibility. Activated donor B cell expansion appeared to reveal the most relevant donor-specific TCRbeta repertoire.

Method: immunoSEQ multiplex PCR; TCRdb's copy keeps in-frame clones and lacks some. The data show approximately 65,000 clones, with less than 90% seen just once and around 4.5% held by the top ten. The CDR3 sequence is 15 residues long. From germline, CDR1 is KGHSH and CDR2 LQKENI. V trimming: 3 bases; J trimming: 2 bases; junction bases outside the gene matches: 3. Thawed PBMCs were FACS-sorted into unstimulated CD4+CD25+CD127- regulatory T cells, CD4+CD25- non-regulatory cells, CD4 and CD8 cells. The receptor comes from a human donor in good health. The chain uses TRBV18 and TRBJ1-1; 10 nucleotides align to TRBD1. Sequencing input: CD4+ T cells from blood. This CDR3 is CASSPDRGQNTEAFF. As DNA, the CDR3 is TGTGCCAGCTCACCCGACAGGGGGCAAAACACTGAAGCTTTCTTT.